The 10 T cell receptor beta chains in this list originate from one sample, sequenced in a study of response to subunit inactivated influenza vaccine. MiXCR, applied by TCRdb to the RT-PCR reads, yields one record per CDR3 protein. The repertoire holds 600,000 to 700,000 distinct CDR3 sequences, with about 15% as singletons. Material: PBMCs from blood, obtained approximately 15 days before vaccination. These receptors came from a man over 45 who received an inactivated influenza vaccine.

The chain combines TRBV2 with TRBJ2-1, with 9 bases that match TRBD1. CDR3 size: 13 residues. Germline lookup yields CDR1 SNHLY and CDR2 FYNNEI. V lost 8 bases and J lost 6; bases outside the gene matches: 5. The CDR3 DNA reads TGTGCCAGCGGGACAGGGAATCGCAATGAGCAGTTCTTC. Amino acids: CASGTGNRNEQFF.

V usage is TRBV5-1 and J usage is TRBJ2-2; D perhaps matches TRBD1 (6 bases). Trimming left V 2 bases short and J 4 bases short, with 9 bases between. Germline V CDR1 and CDR2: SGHRS, YFSETQ. The CDR3 is 14 amino acids. CDR3: CASSLQGPTGELFF. CDR3 nucleotides: TGCGCCAGCAGCTTACAGGGACCCACCGGGGAGCTGTTTTTT.

This chain links TRBV25-1 with TRBJ2-5, with 10 bases lining up with TRBD2. Trimming removed 2 bases from V and 4 bases from J; junction bases left unmatched: 7. The CDR3 sequence is 16 residues long. The germline V gene has CDR1 MGHDK and CDR2 SYGVNS. The CDR3 sequence: CASSEVGSGRLETQYF. In DNA, the CDR3 is TGTGCCAGCAGTGAAGTGGGTAGCGGGAGGCTAGAGACCCAGTACTTC.

The V call is TRBV29-1, the J call TRBJ1-2, with TRBD1 as a possible D gene (5 bases). V lost 4 bases and J lost 3, with 9 bases in between. CDR1 and CDR2 from the germline V gene are SQVTM and ANQGSEA. The CDR3 consists of 12 residues. In nucleotides, the CDR3 is TGCAGCGTTGGCAGGGACGACTATGGCTACACCTTC. It specifies CSVGRDDYGYTF.

This CDR3 is CASRGGGTGSGANVLTF. The DNA for the CDR3 is TGTGCCAGCAGGGGCGGGGGAACTGGGTCTGGGGCCAACGTCCTGACTTTC. This chain connects TRBV6-9 to TRBJ2-6; 7 nucleotides match TRBD2. The germline CDR1 and CDR2 sequences are MNHGY and SVAAGI. The CDR3 sequence is 17 residues long. Trimming removed 6 bases from V and 1 base from J; junction bases left unmatched: 9.

This clonotype was counted between two and nine times. The chain employs TRBV28 and TRBJ2-3, with D hard to call. V lost 5 bases, J lost 10 bases, and 13 bases lay in between. Germline lookup yields CDR1 MDHEN and CDR2 SYDVKM. The CDR3 covers 12 residues. CDR3 region: CASSPPGRPQYF. In DNA form, the CDR3 reads TGTGCCAGCAGTCCCCCGGGTCGCCCGCAGTATTTT. Together with reference TRBV28 and TRBJ2-3, the CDR3 gives the full variable domain: DVKVTQSSRYLVKRTGEKVFLECVQDMDHENMFWYRQDPGLGLRLIYFSYDVKMKEKGDIPEGYSVSREKKERFSLILESASTNQTSMYLCASSPPGRPQYFGPGTRLTVL.

This clonotype was counted only a few times. This chain joins TRBV20-1 and TRBJ2-3, with TRBD2 matching 7 bases. V lost 2 bases and J lost 6; bases outside the gene matches: 14. The germline gives CDR1 DFQATT, CDR2 SNEGSKA (reference sequence). The CDR3 length is 16 residues. The DNA for the CDR3 is TGCAGTGCTAGAAAGGGTAGCAGGGTGCGGGGGGATACGCAGTATTTT. Residues: CSARKGSRVRGDTQYF.

This chain connects TRBV7-2 to TRBJ2-2, with D possibly called TRBD1 or TRBD2 (5 bases each). The ends were cut back, 5 bases at V and 1 base at J, with 11 bases in the middle. Germline CDR1 and CDR2: SGHTA and FQGNSA. There are 15 residues in the CDR3. The DNA for the CDR3 is TGTGCCAGCAGCAGGGACGGTGGGAACACCGGGGAGCTGTTTTTT. Amino acids: CASSRDGGNTGELFF.

Notes on this clonotype: The germline gene is not matched at one end of the junction; a read error may be the cause. The chain couples TRBV6-1 to TRBJ1-5; tentative D call: TRBD1 (5 bases). This CDR3 region has 12 residues. CDR1 and CDR2 from the germline V gene are MNHNS and SASEGT. For the CDR3, the DNA is TGTGCCAGCAGTGATACTCTGGGGCCCCGGCATTTT. Its translation: CASSDTLGPRHF.

The chain employs TRBV18 and TRBJ2-5; 7 bases align to TRBD2. Germline CDR1 reads KGHSH; CDR2 reads LQKENI. V lost 4 bases and J lost 3; bases outside the gene matches: 5. The CDR3 runs 14 residues. The CDR3 sequence: CASSLRGDKETQYF. Here the CDR3 DNA reads TGTGCCAGCTCACTCCGGGGGGATAAAGAGACCCAGTACTTC.